This T cell receptor beta chain is drawn from a study of blood T cell repertoires in COVID-19 (dated by TCRdb to about 2020). Describing the broader study: The collaborator samples originated in the United States, Italy and Spain and spanned the acute and convalescent phases of COVID-19. The prospective study material was composed of cDNA or gDNA derived from T cells, B-cell-depleted T cells, or PBMCs. The dataset comprised deeply sampled blood TCRbeta repertoires from subjects exposed to, actively infected with, or recovered from COVID-19. The repertoires were released in a freely available public database intended as a resource for research on the immune response to SARS-CoV-2. Samples were obtained from the ongoing ImmuneRACE study (first 160 participants) and from some 1,200 subjects provided by 6 global collaborators. A de-identified subject ID, COVID-19 status, age in years and sex were almost always included in the sample metadata. Where available, HLA class I and class II types were taken from metadata supplied by the sample provider and were not determined by assay-based typing. Here is what the overall study found, with its caveats: Clinical and demographic metadata were provided uncurated, with the amount varying by source and participant.

Based on the germline V gene, the CDR1 and CDR2 sequences are KGHSH and LQKENI. From the cysteine through the phenylalanine, the CDR3 covers 17 amino acids. The only DNA kept is the CDR3, 51 bases in frame from the first base. V is clipped by 5 bases and J by 0 bases, and the sequence between their germline boundaries is 14 bases long. Notes on this clone: The specificity of this receptor is unknown. It has no much larger one-base neighbor in the sample; base qualities were not kept.

TCRbeta CDR3 regions were amplified from genomic DNA using the immunoSEQ Assay, a bias-controlled multiplex PCR. From the authors' description of their analysis: The number of nucleated cells in each sample was estimated from the amplification of reference gene primers within the assay. Sequence reads were collapsed and filtered to measure the absolute abundance of every unique TCRbeta CDR3 rearrangement. For each sample, productive Simpson clonality was calculated by taking the square root of Simpson's diversity index across productive rearrangements. TCRdb mirrors the immuneACCESS table, restricted to in-frame sequences. Some clones are absent from its copies; in checked studies, under half trace to an unresolved V gene, and the reason for the others is unknown. V, J and clone size were drawn from that table, and D and trimming were deduced from the DNA. The sample yields 200,000 to 300,000 clones; more than 70% were counted once. Of the sample, 2.5% falls within the top ten clones.

Participants in the prospective study were aged roughly 18 to 100 years, lived in some 24 United States geographic areas, and enrolled through a virtual design. In the prospective study, participants were assigned to cohorts based on the clinical history participants reported in a screening survey and a study questionnaire. In the prospective study, whole blood, serum and a nasopharyngeal or oropharyngeal swab were collected from each participant by mobile phlebotomists. Over a roughly 2-month period, participants in the prospective study had the option of providing additional blood draws and questionnaires. Prospective study blood samples were shipped either frozen or at room temperature before DNA extraction.

The sequence is built from TRBV18 and TRBJ1-6; tentative D gene TRBD1, with 5 bases matching. The TCR comes from a woman aged 40 to 50 with acute COVID-19. The material sequenced was PBMCs or T cells enriched from blood (not recorded which). The CDR3 region reads CASSNTAGRSYNSPLHF. The DNA sequence is as follows: TGTGCCAGCTCAAATACCGCAGGGCGCTCCTATAATTCACCCCTCCACTTT.